One sample yielded the 12 T cell receptor beta chains listed below, sequenced in a study of blood T cell repertoires in COVID-19. Sequencing used immunoSEQ multiplex PCR; TCRdb keeps in-frame clones, though not all of them. The sample records about 370,000 clones, approximately 88% being singletons. Sample: peripheral blood. These TCRs come from a woman aged 25-40 years with COVID-19, enrolled during active disease.

The V call is TRBV20-1, the J call TRBJ1-4; D call uncertain. The V end was cut by 3 bases, the J end by 7 bases, with 12 bases between. This CDR3 has 13 residues. From germline, CDR1 is DFQATT and CDR2 SNEGSKA (reference sequence). CDR3: CSASAGVGEKLFF. The CDR3 region has the DNA TGCAGTGCTAGTGCCGGGGTTGGTGAAAAACTGTTTTTT.

The genes are TRBV28 and TRBJ1-2; D gene ambiguous. Germline CDR1 reads MDHEN; CDR2 reads SYDVKM. CDR3 length: 15 residues. V was shortened by 2 bases and J by 5 bases, with 15 bases between the two germline ends. The CDR3 DNA reads as TGTGCCAGCAGTTTAGCGACGGCGAGGGTTTATGGCTACACCTTC. It encodes CASSLATARVYGYTF.

The chain links TRBV5-1 to TRBJ1-6; D is undetermined. This CDR3 is 15 amino acids long. The germline V gene encodes CDR1 SGHRS and CDR2 YFSETQ. V dropped 1 base and J dropped 2 bases, with 7 bases sitting between them. The CDR3 DNA reads as TGCGCCAGCAGCTTGCGTGGCCCCTATAATTCACCCCTCCACTTT. This translates into CASSLRGPYNSPLHF.

The chain uses TRBV6-2 or TRBV6-3 and TRBJ2-2; TRBD1 aligns across 9 bases. Germline CDR1 reads MNHEY; CDR2 reads SVGEGT. The CDR3 is made up of 14 amino acids. J was trimmed by 5 bases and V by 4 bases; bases with no gene match: 2. The CDR3 nucleotides are TGTGCCAGCAGTTCGGGGACAGGGACCGGGGAGCTGTTTTTT. Translating it yields CASSSGTGTGELFF.

The chain links TRBV19 to TRBJ2-1; 8 bases fit TRBD2. The length of the CDR3 is 16 residues. The germline gives CDR1 LNHDA, CDR2 SQIVND (reference sequence). The junction had 13 bases not matched to a gene; V was cut back by 5 bases and J by 7 bases. CDR3 sequence: CASSPRSGRGWNEQFF. The CDR3 coding sequence is TGTGCCAGTAGTCCTCGAAGCGGGAGAGGGTGGAATGAGCAGTTCTTC.

The chain carries TRBV10-3 and TRBJ2-1; 11 bases map to TRBD2. Germline CDR1 reads ENHRY; CDR2 reads SYGVKD. The CDR3 sequence is 16 residues long. Trimming removed 4 bases from V and 4 bases from J; junction bases left unmatched: 6. This chain's CDR3 is CAISVGTSGPYNEQFF. For the CDR3, the DNA is TGTGCCATCAGTGTAGGGACTAGCGGACCGTACAATGAGCAGTTCTTC.

The CDR3 loop reads CASSQEAGGSPYEQYF. CDR3 in DNA: TGTGCCAGCAGCCAAGAGGCGGGTGGCAGTCCCTACGAGCAGTACTTC. The V gene is TRBV7-8, the J gene TRBJ2-7; perhaps TRBD2 as D (5 bases). The CDR3 consists of 16 residues. The V and J ends lost 5 bases and 2 bases respectively, with 19 bases between them. Germline V CDR1 and CDR2: SGHVS, FQNEAQ.

This chain connects TRBV5-1 to TRBJ1-1; 9 bases map to TRBD1. J lost 4 bases, V lost 4 bases, and 5 bases had no gene match. Germline V gene lookup returns CDR1 SGHRS and CDR2 YFSETQ. The CDR3 contains 14 residues. The CDR3 reads CASSRTGEATEAFF. The CDR3 coding sequence is TGCGCCAGCAGCCGGACAGGGGAAGCCACTGAAGCTTTCTTT.

The chain uses TRBV4-3 and TRBJ2-2; TRBD1 agrees at 7 bases. Germline assignment: CDR1 LGHNA and CDR2 YSLEER. The CDR3 extends over 17 amino acids. Germline trimming cut 0 bases from V and 5 bases from J; bases unmatched to any gene: 9. This CDR3 is CASSQDVTGTYTGELFF. In nucleotides, the CDR3 is TGCGCCAGCAGCCAAGACGTGACAGGGACCTATACCGGGGAGCTGTTTTTT.

Notes on this clone: Other DNA sequences in this sample translate to the same CDR3. V usage is TRBV4-1 and J usage is TRBJ2-5, with 7 bases aligning to TRBD1. J lost 5 bases, V lost 2 bases, and 2 bases had no gene match. Germline CDR1 MGHRA, CDR2 YSYEKL. CDR3 size: 13 residues. CDR3 bases: TGCGCCAGCAGCCAAACACAGGGGGAGACCCAGTACTTC. The encoded protein is CASSQTQGETQYF.

V and J are TRBV9 and TRBJ2-1; the match to TRBD2 covers 7 bases. The V segment lost 4 bases and the J segment 7 bases; nucleotides outside the gene matches: 23. The CDR3 covers 19 residues. Germline V lookup: CDR1 SGDLS, CDR2 YYNGEE. The DNA of the CDR3 is TGTGCCAGCAGCTCCCCGGGACTAATACCCCAAAGCAGGACGAATGAGCAGTTCTTC. Its translation: CASSSPGLIPQSRTNEQFF.

In this sample, this clone turned up once. J is TRBJ2-5 and V is TRBV29-1, with D perhaps TRBD1 (5 bases). The CDR3 spans 14 residues. Trimming removed 8 bases at V and 0 bases at J, with 16 bases between. CDR1 is SQVTM and CDR2 is ANQGSEA in the germline V gene. CDR3 residues: CSYAGLSYQETQYF. The CDR3 DNA sequence: TGCAGCTACGCAGGGTTATCTTACCAAGAGACCCAGTACTTC.